A selection of T cell receptor beta chains follows, all from one sample in a study of shared clonotypes between healthy human individuals. Data came from immunoSEQ multiplex PCR; TCRdb stores just in-frame clones and leaves some out. The top ten hold over 1% of the sample, which has about 1.5 million clones, about 96% seen once. The sequenced sample was naive CD4+ T cells sorted from blood. The receptors derive from a young man in good health. Each CDR3 is given with its conserved first and last residue. A D gene is named only where the DNA matches it firmly. Size values are once, few and many counts, or a class for expanded clones, and some rows have none.

j_call: TRBJ1-4
clone_size: -
v_call: TRBV4-3
d_call: TRBD1
cdr3_aa: CASSQDWTGGSATNEKLFF
cdr3_nt: TGCGCCAGCAGCCAAGATTGGACAGGGGGATCGGCAACTAATGAAAAACTGTTTTTT

j_call: TRBJ2-7
clone_size: -
v_call: TRBV4-1
d_call: -
cdr3_aa: CASSQRARGSSYEQYF
cdr3_nt: TGCGCCAGCAGCCAACGGGCGAGGGGGAGCTCCTACGAGCAGTACTTC

j_call: TRBJ2-1
clone_size: -
v_call: TRBV30
d_call: TRBD1
cdr3_aa: CAWSVLAGGNGKQFF
cdr3_nt: TGTGCCTGGAGTGTACTGGCAGGGGGTAATGGCAAGCAGTTCTTC

j_call: TRBJ2-4
clone_size: -
v_call: TRBV9
d_call: TRBD1
cdr3_aa: CASSVEGAPAGAAKNIQYF
cdr3_nt: TGTGCCAGCAGCGTAGAGGGGGCGCCCGCAGGGGCGGCCAAAAACATTCAGTACTTC

j_call: TRBJ2-7
clone_size: -
v_call: TRBV7-9
d_call: -
cdr3_aa: CASSLPRDTTYEQYF
cdr3_nt: TGTGCCAGCAGCTTACCCCGGGACACCACCTACGAGCAGTACTTC

j_call: TRBJ2-1
clone_size: -
v_call: TRBV11-2
d_call: -
cdr3_aa: CASSLVTGVPNEQFF
cdr3_nt: TGTGCCAGCAGCTTAGTAACGGGAGTACCCAATGAGCAGTTCTTC

j_call: TRBJ1-2
clone_size: -
v_call: TRBV27
d_call: -
cdr3_aa: CASSSIRGLYGYTF
cdr3_nt: TGTGCCAGCAGTTCGATCCGGGGACTCTATGGCTACACCTTC

j_call: TRBJ2-5
clone_size: -
v_call: TRBV5-1
d_call: TRBD2
cdr3_aa: CASSLDLAGGEQETQYF
cdr3_nt: TGCGCCAGCAGCTTGGATCTAGCGGGAGGGGAGCAAGAGACCCAGTACTTC

j_call: TRBJ2-3
clone_size: -
v_call: TRBV9
d_call: -
cdr3_aa: CASSAVSPQVSTDTQYF
cdr3_nt: TGTGCCAGCAGCGCCGTCTCCCCGCAAGTTAGCACAGATACGCAGTATTTT

j_call: TRBJ2-1
clone_size: -
v_call: TRBV5-1
d_call: -
cdr3_aa: CASSLVPSGEQFF
cdr3_nt: TGCGCCAGCAGCTTGGTCCCTTCTGGTGAGCAGTTCTTC

j_call: TRBJ2-7
clone_size: -
v_call: TRBV6-4
d_call: -
cdr3_aa: CASRSRYEQYF
cdr3_nt: TGTGCCAGCAGATCGCGCTACGAGCAGTACTTC

j_call: TRBJ1-4
clone_size: once
v_call: TRBV5-4
d_call: TRBD1
cdr3_aa: CASSPSGRGHEKLFF
cdr3_nt: TGTGCCAGCAGCCCTTCGGGGAGGGGGCATGAAAAACTGTTTTTT

j_call: TRBJ1-4
clone_size: -
v_call: TRBV18
d_call: -
cdr3_aa: CASSPLRAKGEKLFF
cdr3_nt: TGTGCCAGCTCACCCCTTCGGGCAAAGGGGGAAAAACTGTTTTTT

j_call: TRBJ2-5
clone_size: -
v_call: TRBV5-4
d_call: TRBD2
cdr3_aa: CASSGTLAGETQYF
cdr3_nt: TGTGCCAGCAGCGGGACCTTAGCGGGAGAGACCCAGTACTTC

j_call: TRBJ2-1
clone_size: -
v_call: TRBV7-9
d_call: TRBD2
cdr3_aa: CASSSKTGGIYNEQFF
cdr3_nt: TGTGCCAGCAGCTCCAAGACGGGAGGGATCTACAATGAGCAGTTCTTC

j_call: TRBJ2-3
clone_size: -
v_call: TRBV10-3
d_call: -
cdr3_aa: CAMGSRTGTDTQYF
cdr3_nt: TGTGCCATGGGATCCAGGACAGGCACAGATACGCAGTATTTT

j_call: TRBJ2-1
clone_size: -
v_call: TRBV2
d_call: TRBD1
cdr3_aa: CASSADRVVDEQFF
cdr3_nt: TGTGCCAGCAGTGCTGACAGGGTAGTAGACGAGCAGTTCTTC

j_call: TRBJ2-1
clone_size: -
v_call: TRBV7-6
d_call: TRBD1
cdr3_aa: CASSSPGQGHNEQFF
cdr3_nt: TGTGCCAGCAGCTCTCCGGGACAGGGACACAATGAGCAGTTCTTC

j_call: TRBJ2-5
clone_size: -
v_call: TRBV5-6
d_call: TRBD1
cdr3_aa: CASRMRRGQGETQYF
cdr3_nt: TGTGCCAGCAGAATGAGGCGAGGACAGGGAGAGACCCAGTACTTC

j_call: TRBJ1-1
clone_size: -
v_call: TRBV5-1
d_call: -
cdr3_aa: CASSLGTRNTEAFF
cdr3_nt: TGCGCCAGCAGCCTGGGGACGCGGAACACTGAAGCTTTCTTT

j_call: TRBJ2-3
clone_size: -
v_call: TRBV10-1
d_call: -
cdr3_aa: CASSESVGGTQYF
cdr3_nt: TGCGCCAGCAGTGAGTCAGTAGGAGGGACGCAGTATTTT

j_call: TRBJ1-1
clone_size: -
v_call: TRBV7-9
d_call: -
cdr3_aa: CASSPSRPGRGSVNTEAFF
cdr3_nt: TGTGCCAGCAGTCCCTCGAGGCCCGGGAGGGGATCTGTGAACACTGAAGCTTTCTTT

j_call: TRBJ1-1
clone_size: -
v_call: TRBV4-1
d_call: -
cdr3_aa: CASSQGWGTEAFF
cdr3_nt: TGCGCCAGCAGCCAGGGATGGGGCACTGAAGCTTTCTTT

j_call: TRBJ2-5
clone_size: -
v_call: TRBV10-3
d_call: TRBD2
cdr3_aa: CAINSGRGGQETQYF
cdr3_nt: TGTGCCATCAACAGCGGGAGAGGGGGCCAAGAGACCCAGTACTTC

j_call: TRBJ2-3
clone_size: -
v_call: TRBV10-2
d_call: TRBD1
cdr3_aa: CASRDRDTDTQYF
cdr3_nt: TGCGCCAGCAGGGACAGGGATACAGATACGCAGTATTTT

j_call: TRBJ1-2
clone_size: -
v_call: TRBV6-1
d_call: TRBD1
cdr3_aa: CASSEGDSGYTF
cdr3_nt: TGTGCCAGCAGTGAAGGGGACAGCGGCTACACCTTC

j_call: TRBJ2-7
clone_size: -
v_call: TRBV2
d_call: -
cdr3_aa: CASTQGQSYEQYF
cdr3_nt: TGTGCCAGCACCCAGGGCCAATCCTACGAGCAGTACTTC

j_call: TRBJ1-5
clone_size: -
v_call: TRBV19
d_call: -
cdr3_aa: CASSIAQRTFSNQPQHF
cdr3_nt: TGTGCCAGTAGTATAGCTCAGAGAACCTTTAGCAATCAGCCCCAGCATTTT

j_call: TRBJ2-7
clone_size: -
v_call: TRBV5-5
d_call: -
cdr3_aa: CASSFQGVYEQYF
cdr3_nt: TGTGCCAGCAGCTTCCAGGGAGTGTACGAGCAGTACTTC

j_call: TRBJ1-3
clone_size: -
v_call: TRBV7-6
d_call: -
cdr3_aa: CASSPKRGNTIYF
cdr3_nt: TGTGCCAGCAGCCCGAAACGGGGAAACACCATATATTTT

j_call: TRBJ2-5
clone_size: once
v_call: TRBV11-2
d_call: TRBD2
cdr3_aa: CASSSSGPFVKTQYF
cdr3_nt: TGTGCCAGCAGCTCTAGCGGCCCCTTCGTAAAGACCCAGTACTTC

j_call: TRBJ1-1
clone_size: -
v_call: TRBV19
d_call: -
cdr3_aa: CASSIGWRGRNTEAFF
cdr3_nt: TGTGCCAGTAGTATCGGCTGGAGGGGGAGGAACACTGAAGCTTTCTTT

j_call: TRBJ2-2
clone_size: -
v_call: TRBV6-5
d_call: -
cdr3_aa: CASSPYTGELFF
cdr3_nt: TGTGCCAGCAGCCCCTACACCGGGGAGCTGTTTTTT

j_call: TRBJ1-1
clone_size: -
v_call: TRBV5-1
d_call: -
cdr3_aa: CASSSVPLNTEAFF
cdr3_nt: TGCGCCAGCAGCTCGGTTCCCTTGAACACTGAAGCTTTCTTT

j_call: TRBJ2-7
clone_size: -
v_call: TRBV10-1
d_call: -
cdr3_aa: CASSEGPFDEQYF
cdr3_nt: TGCGCCAGCAGTGAGGGCCCTTTTGACGAGCAGTACTTC

j_call: TRBJ1-4
clone_size: -
v_call: TRBV5-1
d_call: -
cdr3_aa: CASSPGTGYEKLFF
cdr3_nt: TGCGCCAGCAGCCCGGGGACGGGATATGAAAAACTGTTTTTT

j_call: TRBJ2-5
clone_size: once
v_call: TRBV18
d_call: TRBD2
cdr3_aa: CASSPTSAREETQYF
cdr3_nt: TGTGCCAGCTCACCGACTAGCGCCCGGGAGGAGACCCAGTACTTC

j_call: TRBJ2-1
clone_size: -
v_call: TRBV5-1
d_call: -
cdr3_aa: CASSPSQGNEQFF
cdr3_nt: TGCGCCAGCAGCCCTTCCCAGGGGAATGAGCAGTTCTTC

j_call: TRBJ2-3
clone_size: once
v_call: TRBV19
d_call: -
cdr3_aa: CASSVREDTQYF
cdr3_nt: TGTGCCAGTAGTGTGAGAGAAGATACGCAGTATTTT

j_call: TRBJ1-2
clone_size: -
v_call: TRBV9
d_call: -
cdr3_aa: CASSVVLGGSVYGYTF
cdr3_nt: TGTGCCAGCAGCGTAGTTCTGGGAGGATCAGTGTATGGCTACACCTTC

j_call: TRBJ2-5
clone_size: -
v_call: TRBV18
d_call: TRBD1
cdr3_aa: CASSPRTGSEETQYF
cdr3_nt: TGTGCCAGCTCACCAAGGACAGGGTCAGAAGAGACCCAGTACTTC

j_call: TRBJ2-1
clone_size: -
v_call: TRBV2
d_call: TRBD1
cdr3_aa: CASSEQGARNNEQFF
cdr3_nt: TGTGCCAGCAGCGAACAGGGGGCGCGTAACAATGAGCAGTTCTTC

j_call: TRBJ2-2
clone_size: few
v_call: TRBV5-1
d_call: -
cdr3_aa: CASSLDFRRIGELFF
cdr3_nt: TGCGCCAGCAGCCTGGACTTCCGAAGAATCGGGGAGCTGTTTTTT

j_call: TRBJ2-3
clone_size: -
v_call: TRBV27
d_call: -
cdr3_aa: CASSTTSTDTQYF
cdr3_nt: TGTGCCAGCAGTACCACTAGCACAGATACGCAGTATTTT

j_call: TRBJ2-1
clone_size: -
v_call: TRBV9
d_call: -
cdr3_aa: CASSVSGGMYNEQFF
cdr3_nt: TGTGCCAGCAGCGTTTCTGGGGGAATGTACAATGAGCAGTTCTTC